What follows describes a single T cell receptor beta chain. As yet, its antigen is unknown. The data are from a study of beta chain features in type 1 diabetes. Study information: Examination of sorted cells across all samples involved roughly 100 million cells.

Expressed TCRB transcripts were sequenced because the isolated RNA had all been reverse transcribed beforehand. Method: immunoSEQ multiplex PCR; TCRdb's copy keeps in-frame clones and lacks some. The table lists around 500,000 clones, about 29% of them singletons. The germline V gene encodes CDR1 LNHNV and CDR2 YYDKDF (reference sequence). The CDR3 has 13 residues. The V end was cut by 5 bases, the J end by 2 bases, with 10 bases between. Broader study findings: All four CD4+ subsets from Type 1 diabetes patients carried moderately but significantly shorter TCRB CDR3s. Still unanswered here is whether HLA type influences TCRB rearrangement. Compared with healthy donors, patients appeared to share more similar naive, central memory and regulatory TCRB repertoires.

This chain joins TRBV15 and TRBJ2-7, with D perhaps matching TRBD2 (5 bases). The receptor comes from a man younger than 30 in good health. Material: naive CD4+ T cells from blood. The CDR3 DNA reads TGTGCCACCAGCGTGGGAGAACCCTACGAGCAGTACTTC. As protein: CATSVGEPYEQYF.